This T cell receptor beta chain was sequenced for a study of Ad26.COV2.S vaccination and SARS-CoV-2 variants. The overall study: The Ad26.COV2.S arm of the COV1001 trial was where the donor was placed.

This clone was seen a handful of times. Its antigen is unknown. Overall study findings and caveats: Measurement of non-spike TCR breadth gave similar results in vaccine and placebo recipients.

Treatment meaning: some 20 received Ad26.COV2.S at low or high dose, single or two shots; several received placebo; per-sample allocation not given. Day 63 after the first vaccine or placebo injection was the time point for sampling. Some clones are missing from TCRdb's copy, which holds only in-frame ones; the method was immunoSEQ multiplex PCR. Of a few hundred thousand clones in the sample, around 87% were seen once. The sequencing here drew on peripheral blood, taken in a trial of Ad26.COV2.S vaccine versus placebo. The source of this sequence is a person between 18 and 65 years old who received the Ad26.COV2.S COVID-19 vaccine or a placebo.

Here the CDR3 reads CATSRDHSNSNQPQHF. DNA of the CDR3: TGTGCCACCAGCAGAGATCACAGCAATAGCAATCAGCCCCAGCATTTT. The chain recombines TRBV15 with TRBJ1-5; D is unresolved. Germline-derived CDR1 and CDR2 are LNHNV and YYDKDF (reference sequence). V lost 0 bases, J lost 0 bases, and 9 bases lay in between. The CDR3 consists of 16 residues.